This T cell receptor beta chain appears in the sequencing data of a study of T-cell reconstitution after alpha-beta-depleted transplantation in children. This clonotype came up many times. Per the germline V gene, CDR1 is SGHTA and CDR2 is FQGNSA. V lost 4 bases and J lost 3, with 7 bases in between. The CDR3 totals 12 residues. Preparation of the TCRbeta library involved a method that used unique molecular identifiers. MiXCR, run by TCRdb on the PCR reads, gives a single entry per CDR3 protein. The sample has hundreds of thousands of distinct CDR3 sequences, around a sixth seen once. Sequencing was performed on PBMCs from the stem cell graft donor, taken from the stem cell graft. This chain uses TRBV7-2 with TRBJ2-7, with D hard to call. This sequence was found in a human donor who donated a stem cell graft to a child with acute myeloid leukemia. CDR3 loop: CASSSAYYEQYF. Here the CDR3 DNA reads TGTGCCAGCAGCTCGGCATACTACGAGCAGTACTTC.